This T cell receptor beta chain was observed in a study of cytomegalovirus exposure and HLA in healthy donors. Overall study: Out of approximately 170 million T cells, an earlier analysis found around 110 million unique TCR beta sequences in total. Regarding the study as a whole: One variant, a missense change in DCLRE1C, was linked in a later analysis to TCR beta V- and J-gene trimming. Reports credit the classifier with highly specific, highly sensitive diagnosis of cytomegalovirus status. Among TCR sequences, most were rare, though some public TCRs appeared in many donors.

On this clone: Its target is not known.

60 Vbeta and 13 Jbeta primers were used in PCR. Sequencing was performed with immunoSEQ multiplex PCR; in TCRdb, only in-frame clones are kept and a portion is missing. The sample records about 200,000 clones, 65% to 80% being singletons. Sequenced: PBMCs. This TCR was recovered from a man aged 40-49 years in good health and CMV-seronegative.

The CDR3 here is CAIDGEGSTGELFF. For the CDR3, the DNA is TGTGCCATTGACGGGGAGGGGTCCACCGGGGAGCTGTTTTTT. The chain uses TRBV19 and TRBJ2-2; 7 positions agree with TRBD2. The germline V gene has CDR1 LNHDA and CDR2 SQIVND (reference sequence). V was clipped by 10 bases and J by 4 bases; unmatched bases: 9. The CDR3 has 14 residues.